A selection of T cell receptor beta chains follows, all from one sample in a study of OX40 agonist ivuxolimab in advanced cancers. Method: immunoSEQ multiplex PCR; TCRdb's copy keeps in-frame clones and lacks some. Among about 120,000 clones listed, roughly nine tenths were seen once. The sequenced sample was CD4+ or CD8+ T cells sorted from blood, obtained in a trial of the OX40 agonist ivuxolimab. The receptor source for this set is an adult with an advanced solid tumor such as melanoma, head and neck, liver or kidney cancer. CDR3s include the opening cysteine and the closing phenylalanine or tryptophan. The D gene is left open where the match is weak. A row's size may be missing; if present it is once, few, many or a size class.

V gene	J gene	clone size	D gene	CDR3 DNA	CDR3 protein
TRBV28	TRBJ1-4	-	TRBD1	TGTGCCAGCAGTAGCGGACAGGCTGGCGGTGAAAAACTGTTTTTT	CASSSGQAGGEKLFF
TRBV28	TRBJ1-5	-	-	TGTGCCAGCAGTTTCCCCTCGTACTATAGCAATCAGCCCCAGCATTTT	CASSFPSYYSNQPQHF
TRBV28	TRBJ1-2	once	TRBD1	TGTGCCAGCAGTCGTCCCATGGGACAGAACTATGGCTACACCTTC	CASSRPMGQNYGYTF
TRBV7-7	TRBJ2-7	once	-	TGTGCTAGCAGCTTAATGTCAGCACAGTACTCCTACGAGCAGTACTTC	CASSLMSAQYSYEQYF
TRBV5-8	TRBJ2-5	once	TRBD2	TGTGCCAGCAGCCCCGGACTAGCGGGGGGGCCAGAGACCCAGTACTTC	CASSPGLAGGPETQYF
TRBV2	TRBJ1-1	-	-	TGTGCCAGCAACAGGAGGGAAACTGAAGCTTTCTTT	CASNRRETEAFF
TRBV5-1	TRBJ2-5	-	-	TGCGCCAGCAGCGAACAGCAAGAGACCCAGTACTTC	CASSEQQETQYF
TRBV7-9	TRBJ2-3	few	-	TGTGCCAGCAGCTTGGGTCCGGATACGCAGTATTTT	CASSLGPDTQYF
TRBV30	TRBJ1-5	-	-	TGTGCCCTCGGAAATCAGCCCCAGCATTTT	CALGNQPQHF
TRBV7-6	TRBJ1-5	-	TRBD1	TGTGCCAGCAGCTACAGGGGCGGGCAGCCCCAGCATTTT	CASSYRGGQPQHF
TRBV7-9	TRBJ2-1	once	-	TGTGCCAGCACGGCGCTCAATGAGCAGTTCTTC	CASTALNEQFF